What follows are 22 T cell receptor beta chains derived from one specimen sequenced in a study of T cells in Graves' hyperthyroidism and ophthalmopathy (dated by TCRdb to 2018 to 2020). The library relied on multiplex PCR. The sequencer was an Illumina HiSeq 2000. The TCR beta CDR3 regions were amplified from RNA transcripts. The TCR CDR3 was subjected to a first round of RT-PCR using the HTBI primer set and the Qiagen OneStep RT-PCR kit. TCRdb ran its own pipeline on the public reads, namely fastp trimming at Q25 and MiXCR clone calling, and kept in-frame beta chains. Identical CDR3 protein sequences are pooled into one entry, listed with their most common genes and DNA. The sample includes about 260,000 distinct CDR3 sequences, with roughly 15% observed a single time. In total, the top ten clones hold around 28% of the sample. The specimen sequenced was blood. These receptors came from a woman under 30 with Graves' ophthalmopathy.

Details on this clonotype: A much bigger clone sits one base away, suggesting this may be a read error. The chain joins TRBV30 to TRBJ1-5, with D possibly TRBD1 on 5 matching bases. Germline V gene sequence: CDR1 GTSNPN, CDR2 SVGIG (reference sequence). CDR3 length: 14 residues. The CDR3 coding sequence is TGTGGCTGGAGTAGTCAGGGAAGTTTTGAGCCCCAGCATTTT. Translation gives CGWSSQGSFEPQHF. The entire variable domain, with the rest obtained from reference TRBV30 and TRBJ1-5, is as follows: SQTIHQWPATLVQPVGSPLSLECTVEGTSNPNLYWYRQAAGRGLQLLFYSVGIGQISSEVPQNLSASRPQDRQFILSSKKLLLSDSGFYLCGWSSQGSFEPQHFGDGTRLSIL.

This clonotype was detected many times. V is TRBV12-3 or TRBV12-4 and J is TRBJ1-1; maybe TRBD1 (6 bases). Trimming cost V 8 bases and J 1 base, with 11 bases left between them. This CDR3 comprises 13 residues. The CDR3 nucleotides read TGTGCCAGCCAAGACAGGCAGAACACTGAAGCTTTCTTT. Amino acids: CASQDRQNTEAFF.

This clonotype was recorded many times. V and J are TRBV5-1 and TRBJ2-7, with no clear D. CDR1 and CDR2 from the germline V gene are SGHRS and YFSETQ. V was pared by 0 bases and J by 2 bases, with 9 bases between. This CDR3 contains 14 residues. DNA for the CDR3: TGCGCCAGCAGCTTGGTGGCCGGTACCTACGAGCAGTACTTC. Translating gives CASSLVAGTYEQYF.

In this sample, this clonotype turned up many times. The chain couples TRBV12-3 or TRBV12-4 to TRBJ2-1; a weak D match, TRBD1 (6 bases). The CDR3 has 16 amino acids. Between the trimmed V and J ends, which lost 5 bases and 6 bases, there was a span of 20 bases. CDR3 sequence: CASSTWTVVKANEQFF. The DNA of the CDR3 is TGTGCCAGCAGTACCTGGACAGTCGTTAAGGCCAATGAGCAGTTCTTC.

This clonotype has just a few counts. The J gene is TRBJ2-2, the V gene TRBV9; 10 bases agree with TRBD2. V was pared by 4 bases and J by 3 bases, with 3 bases of the junction left unmatched. CDR3 length: 15 residues. In germline, CDR1 is SGDLS, CDR2 YYNGEE. CDR3 amino acids: CASSHGLADTGELFF. DNA for the CDR3: TGTGCCAGCAGCCACGGACTAGCGGACACCGGGGAGCTGTTTTTT.

This clonotype was found a few times. The V call is TRBV14, the J call TRBJ2-7, with 10 bases lining up with TRBD1. Germline trimming cut 0 bases from V and 2 bases from J; bases unmatched to any gene: 4. Germline CDR1 and CDR2: SGHDN and FVKESK. This CDR3 contains 16 residues. The CDR3 loop reads CASSQDRGQGPYEQYF. The CDR3 nucleotides are TGTGCCAGCAGCCAAGATAGGGGACAGGGGCCCTACGAGCAGTACTTC.

This clonotype came up a few times. The junction differs from germline at one of its ends, possibly a read error. V usage is TRBV27 and J usage is TRBJ1-6, with no clear D. Per the germline V gene, CDR1 is MNHEY and CDR2 is SMNVEV (reference sequence). This CDR3 region has 13 residues. The CDR3 reads CASSKGWNSPLHF. CDR3 nucleotide sequence: TGTGCCAGCAGTAAAGGATGGAATTCGCCCCTCCACTTT.

V usage is TRBV11-1 and J usage is TRBJ2-1; 9 bases line up with TRBD2. The germline V gene encodes CDR1 SGHAT and CDR2 FQDESV (reference sequence). V was clipped by 4 bases and J by 9 bases; unmatched bases: 4. The length of the CDR3 is 13 residues. CDR3 protein: CASSSGLASEQFF. The CDR3 bases are TGTGCCAGCAGCTCAGGACTAGCGTCTGAGCAGTTCTTC.

V usage is TRBV28 and J usage is TRBJ1-3; the D is unclear. Germline V gene sequence: CDR1 MDHEN, CDR2 SYDVKM. Between the trimmed V and J ends, which lost 9 bases and 4 bases, there was a span of 4 bases. CDR3 size: 10 residues. CDR3 bases: TGTGCCAGTCACGGAAACACCATATATTTT. Translation gives CASHGNTIYF.

The chain employs TRBV7-6 and TRBJ2-3; TRBD2 matches at 9 bases. The junction had 10 bases not matched to a gene; V was cut back by 7 bases and J by 2 bases. Germline values: CDR1 SGHVS, CDR2 FNYEAQ. This CDR3 has 16 amino acids. CDR3 in amino acids: CASTPPAGGITDTQYF. DNA of the CDR3: TGTGCCAGCACCCCCCCCGCGGGAGGGATCACAGATACGCAGTATTTT.

This clonotype was observed many times. The chain joins TRBV20-1 to TRBJ2-1; 9 bases line up with TRBD2. The J segment lost 7 bases and the V segment lost 4 bases, leaving 8 bases of the junction unmatched. The CDR3 consists of 14 residues. Germline V CDR1 and CDR2: DFQATT, SNEGSKA (reference sequence). The CDR3 loop reads CSAKAGTSPNEQFF. The CDR3 DNA follows: TGCAGTGCTAAGGCCGGGACTAGCCCTAATGAGCAGTTCTTC.

This clonotype was counted ten times or more. The CDR3 loop is CASSSPGQVSWLVSYNEQFF. For the CDR3, the DNA is TGTGCCAGCAGTTCGCCCGGACAGGTATCTTGGCTAGTCTCCTACAATGAGCAGTTCTTC. The rearrangement uses TRBV6-1 and TRBJ2-1, with 7 bases fitting TRBD1. This CDR3 is built from 20 residues. The germline V gene has CDR1 MNHNS and CDR2 SASEGT. Trimming removed 5 bases from V and 0 bases from J; junction bases left unmatched: 19.

There are many counts of this clonotype. V and J are TRBV20-1 and TRBJ2-3; D is unresolved. Germline CDR1 is DFQATT and CDR2 is SNEGSKA (reference sequence). V shed 7 bases and J shed 1 base, with 12 bases lying between them. The CDR3 is made up of 13 amino acids. The CDR3 coding sequence is TGCAGTGTCACTCAAGCCGGCACAGATACGCAGTATTTT. Translating gives CSVTQAGTDTQYF.

This chain connects TRBV28 to TRBJ2-5; 7 positions agree with TRBD2. This CDR3 is 16 amino acids long. J was trimmed by 0 bases and V by 5 bases; bases with no gene match: 9. CDR1 MDHEN and CDR2 SYDVKM come from the germline V gene. CDR3 region: CASSTTGGRDQETQYF. The CDR3 DNA follows: TGTGCCAGCAGTACGACCGGAGGGAGGGACCAAGAGACCCAGTACTTC. The full variable domain, rest sourced from reference TRBV28 and TRBJ2-5, is DVKVTQSSRYLVKRTGEKVFLECVQDMDHENMFWYRQDPGLGLRLIYFSYDVKMKEKGDIPEGYSVSREKKERFSLILESASTNQTSMYLCASSTTGGRDQETQYFGPGTRLLVL.

The table lists this clonotype with many counts. The rearrangement links TRBV7-9 to TRBJ2-2; D gene unclear. The CDR3 runs to 12 residues. The V gene's germline CDR1 is SEHNR and CDR2 FQNEAQ (reference sequence). V was pared by 4 bases and J by 7 bases, with 7 bases between. Written as DNA, the CDR3 is TGTGCCAGCAGCTCACCCCTCGGGGAGCTGTTTTTT. Its protein is CASSSPLGELFF.

J is TRBJ2-3 and V is TRBV6-1, with D perhaps TRBD2 (5 bases). Germline V gene sequence: CDR1 MNHNS, CDR2 SASEGT. This CDR3 region has 17 residues. The germline V and J ends were trimmed by 6 bases and 2 bases, with 21 bases remaining between them. For the CDR3, the DNA is TGTGCCAGCAGCCCGATTCTTCCCGGGGAGTACACAGATACGCAGTATTTT. Protein: CASSPILPGEYTDTQYF.

This clonotype came up a few times. The chain's CDR3 is CASSHQLAEYNEQFF. The CDR3 region has the DNA TGCGCCAGCAGCCATCAGCTAGCGGAGTACAATGAGCAGTTCTTC. The chain links TRBV4-1 to TRBJ2-1; 7 bases fit TRBD2. There are 15 residues in the CDR3. CDR1 is MGHRA and CDR2 is YSYEKL in the germline V gene. J lost 4 bases, V lost 3 bases, and 6 bases had no gene match.

This clonotype was counted at least ten times. V usage is TRBV20-1 and J usage is TRBJ2-3; TRBD2 matches at 12 bases. Germline CDR1 and CDR2: DFQATT and SNEGSKA (reference sequence). The CDR3 runs to 13 residues. Trimming removed 5 bases from V and 4 bases from J; junction bases left unmatched: 1. CDR3 in DNA: TGCAGTGCTTGGACTAGCGGGGCAGATACGCAGTATTTT. Its translation: CSAWTSGADTQYF.

This chain links TRBV2 with TRBJ1-1; D gene ambiguous. CDR3 length: 12 residues. The V end lost 10 bases, the J end lost 1 base, and 10 bases lay between the germline ends. Germline V gives CDR1 SNHLY, CDR2 FYNNEI. In nucleotides, the CDR3 is TGTGCCACAAGGACGGAGAACACTGAAGCTTTCTTT. Amino acids: CATRTENTEAFF.

The chain has TRBV19 and TRBJ2-7, with 7 bases fitting TRBD1. Germline loops: CDR1 LNHDA, CDR2 SQIVND (reference sequence). There are 14 residues in the CDR3. The V gene end was trimmed by 3 bases and the J gene end by 2 bases; junction bases not matched to a gene: 4. This CDR3 reads CASSMGQSAYEQYF. The CDR3 DNA is TGTGCCAGTAGTATGGGACAGTCAGCCTACGAGCAGTACTTC.

This clonotype was counted at least ten times. V is TRBV30 and J is TRBJ2-5; 8 bases match TRBD1. The CDR3 spans 12 residues. The trim removed 0 bases at V and 9 bases at J, leaving 3 bases unmatched. From germline, CDR1 is GTSNPN and CDR2 SVGIG (reference sequence). The DNA of the CDR3 is TGTGCCTGGAGTGTGGAACAGGGGGCCCAGTACTTC. It encodes CAWSVEQGAQYF.

This clonotype was counted many times. The chain joins TRBV18 to TRBJ1-2; a possible D gene is TRBD1 (5 bases). Trimming took off 3 bases at V and 5 bases at J, with 10 bases between the two ends. The CDR3 sequence is 13 residues long. Germline V gives CDR1 KGHSH, CDR2 LQKENI. In DNA form, the CDR3 reads TGTGCCAGCTCACCGGGGGAAGGATATGGCTACACCTTC. This sequence encodes CASSPGEGYGYTF.